The subject of this entry is one T cell receptor (beta chain). Its antigen is currently unknown. This sample was taken from a study of shared clonotypes between healthy human individuals. Study-wide findings and caveats: Represented diversity (both genetic and exposure-history) was limited by the small number of donors. Researchers found naive subsets generally carried larger estimated richness than memory subsets.

The V gene's germline CDR1 is SGHRS and CDR2 YFSETQ. The CDR3 covers 13 residues. V shed 0 bases and J shed 8 bases, with 11 bases lying between them. Profiled with immunoSEQ multiplex PCR; TCRdb holds only in-frame clones, not every one. This table has more than 550,000 clones, roughly 72% appearing once. Nashville, Tennessee was home to all donors, who were Caucasian adults. Into CD45RA+ naive and CD45RA-negative memory subsets, the CD4+ cells were split. Source material: memory CD4+ T cells sorted from blood. Regarding subset: CD45RA-negative fraction. This chain connects TRBV5-1 to TRBJ1-2, with D perhaps matching TRBD1 (6 bases). The receptor comes from a woman between 25 and 40 years old in good health. CDR3 protein: CASSLGQDMGYTF. DNA of the CDR3: TGCGCCAGCAGCTTGGGACAGGACATGGGCTACACCTTC. The full variable domain, with the rest looked up from reference TRBV5-1 and TRBJ1-2, is KAGVTQTPRYLIKTRGQQVTLSCSPISGHRSVSWYQQTPGQGLQFLFEYFSETQRNKGNFPGRFSGRQFSNSRSEMNVSTLELGDSALYLCASSLGQDMGYTFGSGTRLTVV.